Listed here are 27 T cell receptor beta chains from one sample, sequenced in a study of blood T cell repertoires in COVID-19 (dated by TCRdb to about 2020). Libraries were made using the immunoSEQ multiplex PCR assay. As stored in TCRdb, this immuneACCESS dataset retains in-frame rearrangements with V and J assigned. A fraction of the clones does not appear; measured against another copy, unresolved V genes explain less than half of the discrepancy, and the remainder lacks a known reason. The sample data list roughly 80,000 clones, and more than 70% of these were observed just once. The top ten clones comprise about 15% of the sample. The specimen was peripheral blood. The source is a man aged 70-80 years with active or convalescent COVID-19.

In this sample, this clone turned up many times. The V gene is TRBV6-5, the J gene TRBJ2-3; TRBD2 is a possible D gene (6 bases). Germline V gives CDR1 MNHEY, CDR2 SVGAGI. CDR3 length: 12 amino acids. Trimming pared 8 bases from V and 1 base from J, leaving 7 bases between. CDR3 loop: CASASGTDTQYF. CDR3 nucleotide sequence: TGTGCCAGCGCTAGCGGCACAGATACGCAGTATTTT.

This chain connects TRBV6-5 to TRBJ2-2; D gene ambiguous. V was pared by 7 bases and J by 5 bases, with 11 bases between. The CDR3 contains 13 residues. Per germline, CDR1 MNHEY and CDR2 SVGAGI. The CDR3 bases are TGTGCCAGCAAAGACATAGTTACCGGGGAGCTGTTTTTT. Its protein is CASKDIVTGELFF.

V gene TRBV30 combines with J gene TRBJ1-2; possible D gene TRBD1, 6 bases. In germline, CDR1 is GTSNPN, CDR2 SVGIG (reference sequence). Between the trimmed V and J ends, which lost 7 bases and 7 bases, there was a span of 16 bases. This CDR3 has 12 residues. The CDR3 nucleotides are TGTGCCTCCCGGACAGAACGAGCTGGCTACACCTTC. Protein: CASRTERAGYTF.

This clone was seen at least ten times. The genes are TRBV30 and TRBJ2-7, with D perhaps TRBD1 (7 bases). The CDR3 covers 14 residues. V was pared by 4 bases and J by 1 base, with 14 bases between. The germline CDR1 and CDR2 sequences are GTSNPN and SVGIG (reference sequence). CDR3 residues: CAWNGGTASYEQYF. Written as DNA, the CDR3 is TGTGCCTGGAATGGCGGGACAGCATCCTACGAGCAGTACTTC.

The sample holds a few counts of this clone. This sequence joins TRBV6-5 and TRBJ1-4, with D tentatively TRBD1 (6 bases). This CDR3 spans 15 amino acids. V was pared by 0 bases and J by 10 bases, with 15 bases between. The germline CDR1 and CDR2 sequences are MNHEY and SVGAGI. As DNA, the CDR3 is TGTGCCAGCAGTTACTCTTTAACAGGGAACGGAAAACTGTTTTTT. It yields the protein CASSYSLTGNGKLFF.

The genes are TRBV19 and TRBJ2-7; 9 bases map to TRBD1. The CDR3 is 14 residues long. Germline loops: CDR1 LNHDA, CDR2 SQIVND (reference sequence). With V trimmed by 4 bases and J by 5 bases, 6 bases remained unmatched. The DNA of the CDR3 is TGTGCCAGTAGTAGGGGACAGGGTTTCGACGAGCAGTACTTC. This codes for CASSRGQGFDEQYF.

The chain carries TRBV19 and TRBJ2-7; perhaps TRBD1 as D (6 bases). Germline CDR1 LNHDA, CDR2 SQIVND (reference sequence). Trimming took 8 bases from V and 2 from J, leaving 10 bases between them. CDR3 length equals 12 residues. CDR3 nucleotide sequence: TGTGCCAGTTCGGACAGAGCCTACGAGCAGTACTTC. Translating it yields CASSDRAYEQYF. Using reference TRBV19 and TRBJ2-7 for the parts outside the CDR3, the full variable domain is DGGITQSPKYLFRKEGQNVTLSCEQNLNHDAMYWYRQDPGQGLRLIYYSQIVNDFQKGDIAEGYSVSREKKESFPLTVTSAQKNPTAFYLCASSDRAYEQYFGPGTRLTVT.

This chain links TRBV6-5 with TRBJ2-7; a weak D match, TRBD1 (8 bases). Germline V gene lookup returns CDR1 MNHEY and CDR2 SVGAGI. The V end was cut by 7 bases, the J end by 3 bases, with 16 bases between. The CDR3 length is 14 residues. The CDR3 coding sequence is TGTGCCAGCAATGGACAGGGAGGGATCTACGAGCAGTACTTC. Translating it yields CASNGQGGIYEQYF.

In this sample, this clone turned up a few times. This chain uses TRBV2 with TRBJ1-1; TRBD1 is a possible D gene (6 bases). Per germline, CDR1 SNHLY and CDR2 FYNNEI. Trimming pared 6 bases from V and 5 bases from J, leaving 13 bases between. CDR3 length: 13 amino acids. The CDR3 protein is CASRSQGGTEAFF. The DNA of the CDR3 is TGTGCCAGCAGGAGCCAAGGGGGTACTGAAGCTTTCTTT.

The chain uses TRBV5-4 and TRBJ1-6; 10 nucleotides agree with TRBD1. The ends lost 1 base at V and 13 bases at J; junction bases unmatched: 5. Germline-derived CDR1 and CDR2 are SGHNT and YYREEE (reference sequence). CDR3 length: 14 residues. The CDR3 coding sequence is TGTGCCAGCAGCTTGAGGACAGGGGGGACTCCCCTCCACTTT. Translated, it gives CASSLRTGGTPLHF.

The chain carries TRBV12-3 or TRBV12-4 and TRBJ2-1; 8 bases map to TRBD2. The CDR3 is made up of 12 amino acids. V was pared by 5 bases and J by 9 bases, with 3 bases of the junction left unmatched. CDR3 DNA: TGTGCCAGCAGTCGCGGGGGGCTTGAGCAGTTCTTC. Translating gives CASSRGGLEQFF.

The V and J genes are TRBV28 and TRBJ1-1; no clear D gene. Germline lookup yields CDR1 MDHEN and CDR2 SYDVKM. The V end was cut by 3 bases, the J end by 3 bases, with 11 bases between. The CDR3 loop spans 14 amino acids. The CDR3 DNA is TGTGCCAGCAGTTTCCCGGGAGGCGACACTGAAGCTTTCTTT. It yields the protein CASSFPGGDTEAFF.

This clone has a single count. The chain joins TRBV28 to TRBJ2-1; D might be TRBD1 (6 bases). With 6 bases removed from V and 2 bases from J, the gap between germline ends came to 14 bases. CDR1 is MDHEN and CDR2 is SYDVKM in the germline V gene. The CDR3 length is 15 residues. DNA for the CDR3: TGTGCCAGCAGGTCTCCGGGACAAGCCTACAATGAGCAGTTCTTC. The encoded protein is CASRSPGQAYNEQFF. Based on the CDR3 plus reference TRBV28 and TRBJ2-1, the full variable domain is DVKVTQSSRYLVKRTGEKVFLECVQDMDHENMFWYRQDPGLGLRLIYFSYDVKMKEKGDIPEGYSVSREKKERFSLILESASTNQTSMYLCASRSPGQAYNEQFFGPGTRLTVL.

The V call is TRBV6-1, the J call TRBJ1-5; 7 bases align to TRBD1. The ends lost 0 bases at V and 9 bases at J; junction bases unmatched: 5. Germline-derived CDR1 and CDR2 are MNHNS and SASEGT. This CDR3 region has 14 residues. CDR3 sequence (DNA): TGTGCCAGCAGTGAAGCGACAGGGTCGATGCCCCAGCATTTT. Translated, it gives CASSEATGSMPQHF.

The chain recombines TRBV11-2 with TRBJ2-5; 11 nucleotides align to TRBD2. With V trimmed by 1 base and J by 4 bases, 5 bases remained unmatched. This CDR3 comprises 16 residues. CDR1 is SGHAT, CDR2 FQNNGV, per germline. The CDR3 loop is CASSLGLAGGIETQYF. The CDR3 nucleotides read TGTGCCAGCAGCTTAGGGTTAGCGGGGGGGATAGAGACCCAGTACTTC. The complete variable domain, with remaining parts taken from reference TRBV11-2 and TRBJ2-5, reads EAGVAQSPRYKIIEKRQSVAFWCNPISGHATLYWYQQILGQGPKLLIQFQNNGVVDDSQLPKDRFSAERLKGVDSTLKIQPAKLEDSAVYLCASSLGLAGGIETQYFGPGTRLLVL.

This rearrangement joins TRBV11-3 to TRBJ1-3; D is unresolved. The CDR3 is made up of 13 amino acids. CDR1 SGHNT and CDR2 YENEEA come from the germline V gene. V lost 1 base to trimming and J lost 3 bases, with 4 bases between them. The CDR3 here is CASSLASGNTIYF. The CDR3 DNA reads as TGTGCCAGCAGCTTAGCCAGTGGAAACACCATATATTTT.

The V and J genes are TRBV19 and TRBJ2-3; TRBD1 might be the D (6 bases). CDR1 and CDR2 (germline): LNHDA, SQIVND (reference sequence). This CDR3 region has 15 residues. Trimming shortened V by 7 bases and J by 2 bases, and 16 bases separated the two germline ends. As DNA, the CDR3 is TGTGCCAGTAACAATCCGGGGACAACCACAGATACGCAGTATTTT. Its protein product is CASNNPGTTTDTQYF.

The chain recombines TRBV19 with TRBJ1-2; D is perhaps TRBD1 (6 bases). Germline V gives CDR1 LNHDA, CDR2 SQIVND (reference sequence). The germline V and J ends were trimmed by 3 bases and 7 bases, with 24 bases remaining between them. The CDR3 runs to 17 residues. The chain's CDR3 is CASSIRLRGADNGGYTF. The DNA of the CDR3 is TGTGCCAGTAGTATTCGGCTTCGGGGGGCTGACAATGGTGGCTACACCTTC.

The chain has TRBV5-5 and TRBJ2-3, with TRBD2 matching 8 bases. V lost 3 bases, J lost 4 bases, and 4 bases stayed unmatched. The CDR3 extends over 14 amino acids. CDR1 and CDR2 (germline): SGHKS, YYEKEE (reference sequence). CDR3 in DNA: TGTGCCAGCAGCTCCTCGGGGGGGTCAGATACGCAGTATTTT. It encodes CASSSSGGSDTQYF. Drawing the rest from reference TRBV5-5 and TRBJ2-3, the complete variable domain is DAGVTQSPTHLIKTRGQQVTLRCSPISGHKSVSWYQQVLGQGPQFIFQYYEKEERGRGNFPDRFSARQFPNYSSELNVNALLLGDSALYLCASSSSGGSDTQYFGPGTRLTVL.

The genes are TRBV6-5 and TRBJ2-7; D gene uncertain. Germline V gene sequence: CDR1 MNHEY, CDR2 SVGAGI. The CDR3 is made up of 13 amino acids. Trimming left V 2 bases short and J 3 bases short, with 8 bases between. The CDR3 DNA is TGTGCCAGCAGTTACCCCCCTATCTACGAGCAGTACTTC. It translates to CASSYPPIYEQYF.

V gene TRBV28 combines with J gene TRBJ1-6, with TRBD1 as a possible D gene (5 bases). This CDR3 comprises 16 residues. V lost 7 bases and J 7 bases, leaving 20 bases between the germline ends. CDR1 is MDHEN, CDR2 SYDVKM, per germline. CDR3 bases: TGTGCCAGCACCCTCGGGGGGTTACCCACGAATTCACCCCTCCACTTT. Its protein is CASTLGGLPTNSPLHF.

This clone was seen more than once but under ten times. The chain couples TRBV6-5 to TRBJ1-3; perhaps TRBD1 as D (5 bases). The CDR3 runs to 15 residues. The V and J ends lost 6 bases and 0 bases respectively, with 12 bases between them. In germline, CDR1 is MNHEY, CDR2 SVGAGI. The CDR3 DNA reads TGTGCCAGCAGCGGGGGAGCGGCCTCTGGAAACACCATATATTTT. Amino acids: CASSGGAASGNTIYF.

This clone came up once. V and J are TRBV29-1 and TRBJ1-4; possible D gene TRBD1, 5 bases. The CDR3 spans 12 residues. Germline V gene sequence: CDR1 SQVTM, CDR2 ANQGSEA. CDR3 amino acids: CSGGEGGEKLFF. CDR3 in DNA: TGCAGTGGGGGGGAGGGCGGTGAAAAACTGTTTTTT.

CDR3 in amino acids: CASGRETQYF. CDR3 nucleotides: TGTGCCAGCGGTCGGGAGACCCAGTACTTC. The rearrangement joins TRBV27 to TRBJ2-5, with no clear D. Germline values: CDR1 MNHEY, CDR2 SMNVEV (reference sequence). The CDR3 is made up of 10 amino acids. Between the trimmed V and J ends, which lost 8 bases and 5 bases, there was a span of 6 bases.

In its sample, this clone was seen a few times. The gene calls are TRBV3-1 (or the pseudogene TRBV3-2) and TRBJ1-3; D ambiguous. Germline V gene sequence: CDR1 LGHDT, CDR2 YNNKEL (reference sequence). V was shortened by 4 bases and J by 0 bases, with 7 bases between the two germline ends. CDR3 size: 14 residues. CDR3 coding DNA: TGTGCCAGCAGCCCTCTCCCCTCTGGAAACACCATATATTTT. Its translation is CASSPLPSGNTIYF.

The rearrangement uses TRBV24-1 and TRBJ2-3; 12 nucleotides match TRBD2. V dropped 2 bases and J dropped 2; count of bases not matched to a gene: 4. The CDR3 has 17 residues. In germline, CDR1 is KGHDR, CDR2 SFDVKD. The CDR3 region has the DNA TGTGCCACCAGTGATTACGGACTAGCGGGGAACACAGATACGCAGTATTTT. Residues: CATSDYGLAGNTDTQYF.

The V gene is TRBV10-2, the J gene TRBJ1-1; 7 bases fit TRBD1. Trimming at V came to 8 bases and at J to 4 bases, leaving 7 bases not matched to a gene. The CDR3 length is 13 residues. The germline CDR1 and CDR2 sequences are WSHSY and SAAADI. In DNA form, the CDR3 reads TGCGCCAGCGCCCGGGACAGCCTCACTGAAGCTTTCTTT. It codes for CASARDSLTEAFF.